This T cell receptor beta chain was recorded in a study of OX40 agonist ivuxolimab in advanced cancers. Study-level information: The dose-escalation cohort was over 65% male, with a mean age of 60 years, ranging roughly 20 to 90. Partial responses were achieved by three patients, of whom one had hepatocellular carcinoma and two had cutaneous melanoma.

CDR3 size: 12 residues. The V end lost 6 bases, the J end lost 3 bases, and 12 bases lay between the germline ends. Germline values: CDR1 SQVTM, CDR2 ANQGSEA. Libraries were prepared by immunoSEQ multiplex PCR; TCRdb keeps only in-frame clonotypes and omits some of them. The sample shows approximately 53,000 clones, 85% to 95% of them seen only once. The sample in question was CD4+ or CD8+ T cells sorted from blood, obtained in a trial of the OX40 agonist ivuxolimab. The receptor's source is an adult with an advanced solid tumor such as melanoma, head and neck, liver or kidney cancer. The J gene is TRBJ2-7, the V gene TRBV29-1; weak D call: TRBD2 (6 bases). CDR3 coding DNA: TGCAGCGTGACGCGGGGTTTCTACGAGCAGTACTTC. Its translation is CSVTRGFYEQYF.